This T cell receptor (beta chain) was sequenced for a study of blood T cells in healthy people across ages. Using a J-beta primer mix together with a sample-barcoded 5' primer, a second PCR was run for roughly 6 to 11 cycles. MiXCR was run by TCRdb on the 5' RACE reads, yielding one entry per CDR3 protein. This sample has 650,000 to 1,000,000 distinct CDR3 sequences, with about 36% found just once. Of note for this clonotype: Its antigen is still unknown.

Findings of the study overall: The long-lived group displayed more naive CD4+ cells, plus higher diversity, than the aged donors did.

CDR1 and CDR2 from the germline V gene are LGHNT and FRNRAP. The CDR3 contains 13 residues. V dropped 1 base and J dropped 5 bases, with 8 bases sitting between them. This chain connects TRBV12-5 to TRBJ1-1; weak D call: TRBD1 (6 bases). Sequenced input: blood. The sequence was obtained from a man aged 18 to 35 in good health. The CDR3 DNA sequence: TGTGCTAGTGGTTTGGCAGGGGTAACTGAAGCTTTCTTT. Its translation is CASGLAGVTEAFF.